One sample yielded the 18 T cell receptor beta chains listed below, sequenced in a study of blood T cell repertoires in COVID-19. Measured with immunoSEQ multiplex PCR; TCRdb has only the in-frame clones, and not every one. Of 250,000 to 300,000 clones in the sample, around 88% were seen once. Sequencing was performed on peripheral blood. Receptor source: a man aged 35 to 55 with acute or convalescent COVID-19.

This clone has just one count. V and J are TRBV15 and TRBJ2-4; possible D gene TRBD2, 6 bases. Trimming left V 7 bases short and J 3 bases short, with 10 bases between. The CDR3 runs 13 residues. Looked up from germline, CDR1 is LNHNV and CDR2 is YYDKDF (reference sequence). CDR3 DNA sequence: TGTGCCACCACGGGGGTCGGCAAAAACATTCAGTACTTC. This encodes CATTGVGKNIQYF.

The J gene is TRBJ1-1, the V gene TRBV19; no definite D call. The germline V and J ends were trimmed by 2 bases and 0 bases, with 7 bases remaining between them. CDR1 is LNHDA and CDR2 is SQIVND in the germline V gene (reference sequence). The CDR3 runs 14 residues. CDR3 sequence: CASSISGLNTEAFF. For the CDR3, the DNA is TGTGCCAGTAGTATAAGTGGGCTGAACACTGAAGCTTTCTTT.

The chain links TRBV30 to TRBJ1-2, with a possible D match to TRBD1 (6 bases). The CDR3 spans 15 residues. CDR1 is GTSNPN and CDR2 is SVGIG in the germline V gene (reference sequence). V shed 5 bases and J shed 3 bases, with 19 bases lying between them. CDR3 in DNA: TGTGCCTGGGGTTCTCCCCGGGGGGCGTACTATGGCTACACCTTC. Translation gives CAWGSPRGAYYGYTF.

The gene calls are TRBV27 and TRBJ1-6; tentative D call: TRBD1 (5 bases). The V gene lost 2 bases and the J gene lost 8 bases, with 10 bases spanning the gap. CDR1 is MNHEY, CDR2 SMNVEV, per germline (reference sequence). The CDR3 runs 14 residues. In DNA, the CDR3 is TGTGCCAGCAGTTTACCAGGGTTTGATTCACCCCTCCACTTT. Translated: CASSLPGFDSPLHF.

V and J are TRBV5-6 and TRBJ1-5, with TRBD1 matching 8 bases. Trimming cost V 4 bases and J 5 bases; bases outside gene matches: 2. The CDR3 is 13 amino acids. Germline V gene data show CDR1 as SGHDT and CDR2 as YYEEEE. CDR3 nucleotide sequence: TGTGCCAGCAGCCTGACAGGGGATCAGCCCCAGCATTTT. Amino acids: CASSLTGDQPQHF.

This clone was recorded only once. The gene calls are TRBV5-1 and TRBJ2-3; weak D call: TRBD2 (7 bases). Germline V gene sequence: CDR1 SGHRS, CDR2 YFSETQ. Trimming left V 4 bases short and J 0 bases short, with 18 bases between. This CDR3 is 17 amino acids long. CDR3 amino acids: CASSRGPAGISTDTQYF. In DNA, the CDR3 is TGCGCCAGCAGCCGGGGGCCAGCGGGGATTAGCACAGATACGCAGTATTTT.

The gene calls are TRBV19 and TRBJ2-1; 7 bases line up with TRBD1. V shed 4 bases, J shed 4 bases, and the junction held 13 bases outside the gene matches. The CDR3 extends over 17 amino acids. Germline V gene lookup returns CDR1 LNHDA and CDR2 SQIVND (reference sequence). The CDR3 bases are TGTGCCAGTAGTACCCCTTTGACAGGGAAGGGATACAATGAGCAGTTCTTC. As protein: CASSTPLTGKGYNEQFF.

The rearrangement links TRBV27 to TRBJ1-6; D call uncertain. CDR3 size: 16 residues. V was pared by 5 bases and J by 9 bases, with 20 bases between. Germline assignment: CDR1 MNHEY and CDR2 SMNVEV (reference sequence). The chain's CDR3 is CASSPRREVWGSPLHF. As DNA, the CDR3 is TGTGCCAGCAGTCCCCGGAGGGAGGTGTGGGGTTCACCCCTCCACTTT.

V and J are TRBV6-5 and TRBJ2-7; no definite D call. There are 12 residues in the CDR3. Deletions cut 5 bases from V and 6 bases from J, with 11 bases between. The germline CDR1 and CDR2 sequences are MNHEY and SVGAGI. This CDR3 reads CASSLLRGEQYF. The CDR3 region has the DNA TGTGCCAGCAGTCTACTACGAGGCGAGCAGTACTTC.

The V and J genes are TRBV5-5 and TRBJ2-2, with D possibly being TRBD2 (5 bases). Germline V gene data show CDR1 as SGHKS and CDR2 as YYEKEE (reference sequence). The germline V and J ends were trimmed by 5 bases and 5 bases, with 10 bases remaining between them. The CDR3 is 13 amino acids. CDR3 amino acids: CASSREWTGELFF. CDR3 nucleotide sequence: TGTGCCAGCAGTAGGGAGTGGACCGGGGAGCTGTTTTTT.

The CDR3 spells CATSRGTGSGNQPQHF. CDR3 bases: TGTGCCACCAGCAGAGGGACAGGGTCGGGCAATCAGCCCCAGCATTTT. The rearrangement joins TRBV15 to TRBJ1-5; TRBD1 agrees at 8 bases. The germline V gene encodes CDR1 LNHNV and CDR2 YYDKDF (reference sequence). V was clipped by 1 base and J by 2 bases; unmatched bases: 4. The CDR3 consists of 16 residues.

The J gene is TRBJ1-4, the V gene TRBV27; possible D gene TRBD1, 6 bases. There are 14 residues in the CDR3. Germline values: CDR1 MNHEY, CDR2 SMNVEV (reference sequence). The V gene lost 0 bases and the J gene lost 8 bases, with 10 bases spanning the gap. The CDR3 coding sequence is TGTGCCAGCAGTTTATCCGGGGGGCGAGAAAAACTGTTTTTT. Translated, it gives CASSLSGGREKLFF.

The chain uses TRBV6-4 and TRBJ2-1; a weak D match, TRBD2 (6 bases). Trimming removed 3 bases from V and 8 bases from J, with 11 bases in between. The CDR3 spans 13 residues. CDR1 is MRHNA, CDR2 SNTAGT, per germline. CDR3 coding DNA: TGTGCCAGCAGTGAAAATCGGGGGTATGAGCAGTTCTTC. Translated, it gives CASSENRGYEQFF.

This chain uses TRBV2 with TRBJ2-3; 8 nucleotides line up with TRBD2. The V and J ends lost 2 bases and 2 bases, in that order; junction bases with no gene match: 6. CDR1 is SNHLY, CDR2 FYNNEI, per germline. The CDR3 is made up of 16 amino acids. The CDR3 protein is CASSETIGGDTDTQYF. The DNA of the CDR3 is TGTGCCAGCAGTGAAACTATCGGGGGGGACACAGATACGCAGTATTTT.

The chain has TRBV27 and TRBJ2-7; tentatively, D is TRBD2 (7 bases). The V end was cut by 5 bases, the J end by 2 bases, with 16 bases between. Germline V lookup: CDR1 MNHEY, CDR2 SMNVEV (reference sequence). The CDR3 covers 15 residues. The CDR3 sequence is CASSIGGGPTYEQYF. The CDR3 DNA reads TGTGCCAGCAGTATAGGGGGGGGTCCGACCTACGAGCAGTACTTC.

The V gene is TRBV3-1 (or the pseudogene TRBV3-2), the J gene TRBJ1-2; 9 nucleotides align to TRBD1. V was clipped by 4 bases and J by 5 bases; unmatched bases: 5. This CDR3 region has 14 residues. CDR1 is LGHDT and CDR2 is YNNKEL in the germline V gene (reference sequence). The CDR3: CASSPRDRVYGYTF. The CDR3 region has the DNA TGTGCCAGCAGCCCGCGGGACAGGGTGTATGGCTACACCTTC.

The gene calls are TRBV7-3 and TRBJ2-6; a weak D match, TRBD1 (6 bases). The CDR3 is 16 amino acids. The germline gives CDR1 SGHTA, CDR2 FQGTGA. Trimming took 4 bases from V and 0 from J, leaving 10 bases between them. The CDR3 here is CASSWGPPSGANVLTF. CDR3 DNA sequence: TGTGCCAGCAGCTGGGGGCCCCCCTCTGGGGCCAACGTCCTGACTTTC.

J is TRBJ1-4 and V is TRBV6-6; perhaps TRBD1 as D (6 bases). Germline V gene lookup returns CDR1 MNHNY and CDR2 SVGAGI (reference sequence). The CDR3 has 14 residues. V was clipped by 5 bases and J by 7 bases, with 14 bases between them. The CDR3: CASSLPQGSEKLFF. The CDR3 DNA sequence: TGTGCCAGCAGTCTACCTCAGGGGAGTGAAAAACTGTTTTTT.